This T cell receptor beta chain stems from a study of T-cell reconstitution after alpha-beta-depleted transplantation in children. The study, taken as a whole, reports: Some patients showed high day-60 TCRbeta diversity, which derived from surviving recipient T cells and thymic progenitors. Newly produced T cells mostly provided counts and TCRbeta diversity after one year, as hyperexpanded clones declined. Reportedly, only several hundred clones from non-depleted graft cells drove alpha-beta T-cell counts at about two months.

Looked up from germline, CDR1 is MGHDK and CDR2 is SYGVNS. Deletions cut 5 bases from V and 0 bases from J, with 7 bases between. CDR3 length equals 14 residues. This clonotype was picked up a small number of times. Its antigen is currently unknown. The TCRbeta library was prepared with unique molecular identifiers. Each CDR3 protein gets one entry after TCRdb re-called the PCR reads with MiXCR. The repertoire holds about 600,000 distinct CDR3 sequences, with roughly 23% as singletons. The source was PBMCs, mostly from graft donor cells, collected 360 days after TCRalphabeta/CD19-depleted stem cell transplant. The clonotype comes from a boy in the first two years of life who had a stem cell transplant for acute myeloid leukemia, so the T cells may come from the graft donor. V gene TRBV25-1 combines with J gene TRBJ2-2; the D is unclear. The CDR3 loop reads CASSTITNTGELFF. CDR3 DNA sequence: TGTGCCAGCAGTACTATTACGAACACCGGGGAGCTGTTTTTT.